This T cell receptor (beta chain) appears in the sequencing data of a study of blood T cells in healthy people across ages. Study results and limitations: The unknown donor CMV status may have confounded expanded clonotype changes.

Points on this clonotype: Its antigen is not identified.

V gave up 1 base and J gave up 6 bases, with 10 bases separating them. This CDR3 is built from 13 residues. Germline CDR1 is DFQATT and CDR2 is SNEGSKA (reference sequence). At least 7 million PBMCs were isolated per sample. Total RNA was isolated from each sample in quantities of at least 5 micrograms. The authors ran a second PCR of 7 to 11 cycles using a sample-barcoded 5' primer and a J-beta primer mix. MiXCR was run by TCRdb on the 5' RACE reads, yielding one entry per CDR3 protein. The data hold approximately 1.5 million distinct CDR3 sequences, with roughly two fifths observed a single time. The TCR sequence derives from a woman aged 18-29 years in good health. Sample: blood. This chain uses TRBV20-1 with TRBJ2-1, with D perhaps matching TRBD1 (6 bases). The DNA for the CDR3 is TGCAGTGCTAGAGCACAGGGTTTCAATGAGCAGTTCTTC. Translating it yields CSARAQGFNEQFF.